What follows is one T cell receptor (beta chain) and its context. The germline CDR1 and CDR2 sequences are MDHEN and SYDVKM. The CDR3 loop spans 16 amino acids. Trimming pared 0 bases from V and 5 bases from J, leaving 14 bases between. The data stem from a study of shared T cell receptors in the human thymus. Libraries were prepared by immunoSEQ multiplex PCR; TCRdb keeps only in-frame clonotypes and omits some of them. Among 540,000 or so clones listed, roughly 74% were seen once. This same sample was also taken into another study, of human thymus T cells. This second study notes: Thymic tissue was derived from resections collected during corrective heart surgery. Apparent skewing of V and J gene usage characterized both thymic and blood repertoires. Reports from related research described highly overlapping thymic repertoires among unrelated individuals.

V is TRBV28 and J is TRBJ2-1; a possible D gene is TRBD1 (6 bases). Sequenced material: thymocytes. The source is a boy younger than two with a congenital heart defect. In nucleotides, the CDR3 is TGTGCCAGCAGTTTATGGGCTCCCCAGGGGCACAATGAGCAGTTCTTC. As protein: CASSLWAPQGHNEQFF.